The 2 T cell receptor beta chains reported below all come from one sample, sequenced in a study of radiotherapy plus CTLA-4 blockade in lung cancer. Assay: immunoSEQ multiplex PCR; the TCRdb copy retains only in-frame clones and omits some. The sample has 25,000 to 35,000 clones, 78% seen once. The sample in question was peripheral blood, obtained from a patient treated with radiotherapy plus ipilimumab. The receptor set was obtained from a human donor with non-small cell lung cancer who had stable disease on radiotherapy plus ipilimumab.

The rearrangement uses TRBV18 and TRBJ2-1; 11 bases are shared with TRBD2. This CDR3 has 15 residues. Per germline, CDR1 KGHSH and CDR2 LQKENI. V was clipped by 5 bases and J by 5 bases; unmatched bases: 5. This CDR3 is CASSSGTSGNNEQFF. CDR3 nucleotides: TGTGCCAGCTCATCCGGGACTAGCGGAAACAATGAGCAGTTCTTC.

This rearrangement joins TRBV25-1 to TRBJ2-7, with D perhaps matching TRBD2 (7 bases). The ends were cut back, 1 base at V and 4 bases at J, with 14 bases in the middle. This CDR3 has 15 amino acids. From germline, CDR1 is MGHDK and CDR2 SYGVNS. The DNA for the CDR3 is TGTGCCAGCAGTGAATCCGGGGGGCGTTCTTACGAGCAGTACTTC. It is translated as CASSESGGRSYEQYF.